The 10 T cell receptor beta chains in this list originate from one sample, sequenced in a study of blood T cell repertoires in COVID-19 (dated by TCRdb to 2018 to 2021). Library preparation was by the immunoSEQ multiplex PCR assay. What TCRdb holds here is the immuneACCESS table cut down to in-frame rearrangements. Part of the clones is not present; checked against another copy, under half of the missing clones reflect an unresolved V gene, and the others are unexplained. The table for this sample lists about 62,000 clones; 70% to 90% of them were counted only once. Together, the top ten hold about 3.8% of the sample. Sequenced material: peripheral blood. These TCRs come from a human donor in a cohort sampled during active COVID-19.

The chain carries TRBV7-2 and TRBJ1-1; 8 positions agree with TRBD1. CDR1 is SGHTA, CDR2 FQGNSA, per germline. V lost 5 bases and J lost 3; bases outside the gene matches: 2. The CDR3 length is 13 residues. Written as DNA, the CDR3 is TGTGCCAGCAGCCAGGACAGGGACACTGAAGCTTTCTTT. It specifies CASSQDRDTEAFF.

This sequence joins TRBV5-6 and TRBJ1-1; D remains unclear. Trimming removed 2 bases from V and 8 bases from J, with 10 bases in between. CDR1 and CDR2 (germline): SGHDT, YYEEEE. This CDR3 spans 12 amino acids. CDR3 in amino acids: CASSFGGVEAFF. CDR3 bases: TGTGCCAGCAGCTTCGGAGGAGTAGAAGCTTTCTTT.

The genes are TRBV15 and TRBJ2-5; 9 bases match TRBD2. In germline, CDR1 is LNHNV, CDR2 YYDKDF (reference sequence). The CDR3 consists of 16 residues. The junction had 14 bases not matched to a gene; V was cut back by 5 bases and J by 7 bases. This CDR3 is CATSLGGGRAGGTQYF. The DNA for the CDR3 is TGTGCCACCAGCCTGGGGGGCGGGAGGGCCGGGGGGACCCAGTACTTC.

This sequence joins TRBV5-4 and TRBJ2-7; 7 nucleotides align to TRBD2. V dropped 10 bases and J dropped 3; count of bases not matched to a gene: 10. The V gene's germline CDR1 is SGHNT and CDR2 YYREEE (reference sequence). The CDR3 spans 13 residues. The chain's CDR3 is CASSAAGYYEQYF. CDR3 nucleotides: TGTGCCTCGAGTGCAGCGGGGTACTACGAGCAGTACTTC.

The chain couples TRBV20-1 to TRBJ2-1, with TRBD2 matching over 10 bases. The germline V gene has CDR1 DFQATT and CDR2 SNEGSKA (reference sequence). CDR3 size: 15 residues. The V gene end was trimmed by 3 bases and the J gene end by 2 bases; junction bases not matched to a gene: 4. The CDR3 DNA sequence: TGCAGTGCTAGTATTAGCGGGGGGACCTACAATGAGCAGTTCTTC. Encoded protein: CSASISGGTYNEQFF.

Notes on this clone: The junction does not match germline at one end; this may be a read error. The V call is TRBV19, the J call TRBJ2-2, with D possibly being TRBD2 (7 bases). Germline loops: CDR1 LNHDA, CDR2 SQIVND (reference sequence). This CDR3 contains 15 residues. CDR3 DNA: TGTGCCGGTAGAGGGGGGGGCGACGACACCGGGGAGCTGTTTTTT. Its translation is CAGRGGGDDTGELFF.

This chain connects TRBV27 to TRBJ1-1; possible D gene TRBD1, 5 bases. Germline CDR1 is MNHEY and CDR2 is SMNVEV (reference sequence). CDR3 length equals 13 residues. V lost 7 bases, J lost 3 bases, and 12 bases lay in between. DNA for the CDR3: TGTGCCAGCAAGATCGGGGGACACACTGAAGCTTTCTTT. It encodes CASKIGGHTEAFF.

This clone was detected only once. This chain's CDR3 is CAWGPLAGTYEQYF. The CDR3, as DNA: TGTGCCTGGGGGCCTCTAGCGGGAACGTACGAGCAGTACTTC. The chain couples TRBV30 to TRBJ2-7; TRBD2 matches 9 bases. The germline CDR1 and CDR2 sequences are GTSNPN and SVGIG (reference sequence). V lost 5 bases, J lost 4 bases, and 9 bases stayed unmatched. The CDR3 loop spans 14 amino acids.

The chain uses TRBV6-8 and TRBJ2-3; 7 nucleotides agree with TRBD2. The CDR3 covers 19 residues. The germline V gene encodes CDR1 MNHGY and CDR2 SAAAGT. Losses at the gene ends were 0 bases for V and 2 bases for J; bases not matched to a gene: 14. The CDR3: CASSYSTFAGVTYTDTQYF. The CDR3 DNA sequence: TGTGCCAGCAGTTACTCGACTTTTGCGGGAGTAACCTACACAGATACGCAGTATTTT.

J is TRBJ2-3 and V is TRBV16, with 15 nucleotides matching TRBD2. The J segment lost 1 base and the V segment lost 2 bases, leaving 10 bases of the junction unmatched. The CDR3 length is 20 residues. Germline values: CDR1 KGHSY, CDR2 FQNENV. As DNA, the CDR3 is TGTGCCAGCAGCCAACCTTGGACTAGCGGGAGGGCCCTTGGCACAGATACGCAGTATTTT. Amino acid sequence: CASSQPWTSGRALGTDTQYF. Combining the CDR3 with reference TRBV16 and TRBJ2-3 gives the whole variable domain GEEVAQTPKHLVRGEGQKAKLYCAPIKGHSYVFWYQQVLKNEFKFLISFQNENVFDETGMPKERFSAKCLPNSPCSLEIQATKLEDSAVYFCASSQPWTSGRALGTDTQYFGPGTRLTVL.